This is a list of T cell receptor beta chains from one sample in a study of T cell changes during pregnancy in multiple sclerosis. Some clones are missing from TCRdb's copy, which holds only in-frame ones; the method was immunoSEQ multiplex PCR. The sample lists approximately 80,000 clones, 94% occurring once. Material: peripheral blood, obtained in the third trimester of pregnancy. All receptors come from a female donor with multiple sclerosis, enrolled in a pregnancy study. Both conserved end residues are part of each CDR3. A D gene is named only where the DNA matches it firmly. Clone size is given for some rows only: seen once, a few or many times, or a class if the clone is expanded.

clone_size	cdr3_length	d_call	v_call	j_call	cdr3_aa
NA	18	NA	TRBV12-5	TRBJ2-3	CASGSNRDFASSTDTQYF
NA	17	TRBD2	TRBV7-9	TRBJ2-5	CASSWPALAGGPETQYF
NA	17	TRBD1	TRBV7-8	TRBJ1-5	CASSHQGARHGNQPQHF
NA	17	NA	TRBV19	TRBJ2-7	CASSIRGEGSKNYEQYF
NA	15	NA	TRBV6-5	TRBJ2-1	CASSHREPSYNEQFF
NA	15	TRBD1	TRBV6-5	TRBJ2-7	CASSPDRGGSYEQYF
NA	16	TRBD2	TRBV7-2	TRBJ2-7	CASSGSGTSASYEQYF
once	12	NA	TRBV9	TRBJ2-5	CASSAEVGTQYF
NA	15	NA	TRBV5-1	TRBJ1-6	CASSGGTSDNSPLHF
NA	13	NA	TRBV7-6	TRBJ2-7	CASSSGLSYEQYF
NA	21	NA	TRBV4-2	TRBJ2-6	CASSQGSILAPASSGANVLTF
NA	12	NA	TRBV2	TRBJ1-5	CATHRGYGPQHF
NA	14	TRBD1	TRBV7-9	TRBJ2-3	CAWKGATSTDTQYF
NA	17	TRBD1	TRBV4-1	TRBJ1-2	CASSQDLGQGGYYGYTF
NA	12	NA	TRBV5-5	TRBJ2-7	CATTGSSYEQYF
NA	16	NA	TRBV6-6	TRBJ1-1	CASSYNRAAENTEAFF
NA	14	NA	TRBV6-4	TRBJ2-1	CASSPGSSYNEQFF
NA	13	NA	TRBV7-3	TRBJ2-1	CASSPDSDNEQFF
NA	15	TRBD1	TRBV2	TRBJ1-2	CASNWDRAINYGYTF
NA	12	TRBD1	TRBV7-2	TRBJ1-2	CASSLEDRGYTF
NA	16	TRBD2	TRBV9	TRBJ2-5	CASSTSGGSLQETQYF
once	15	NA	TRBV19	TRBJ1-6	CASSSPGNLPSPLHF
once	13	NA	TRBV9	TRBJ2-1	CASSVGRYNEQFF
NA	15	NA	TRBV15	TRBJ1-6	CATSRDIGGNAALHF
NA	16	NA	TRBV5-8	TRBJ1-4	CASSLGQGSINEKLFF
NA	13	NA	TRBV27	TRBJ1-1	CASSLQGGTEAFF
NA	15	NA	TRBV30	TRBJ2-2	CAWSVRGLLTGELFF
NA	15	NA	TRBV5-1	TRBJ2-7	CASSLGDGGSDEQYF
NA	17	TRBD2	TRBV7-3	TRBJ2-1	CASSPTLERGRYNEQFF
NA	13	NA	TRBV13	TRBJ2-5	CASSLGSEETQYF
NA	15	TRBD1	TRBV4-1	TRBJ1-2	CASSFRTGGIYGYTF
NA	13	TRBD1	TRBV19	TRBJ2-7	CASSWGQAYEQYF
NA	16	TRBD2	TRBV5-1	TRBJ2-3	CASSLVLAASTDTQYF
NA	16	TRBD1	TRBV14	TRBJ1-6	CASSPTGGRLNSPLHF
NA	11	NA	TRBV6-1	TRBJ2-1	CASMRYNEQFF
NA	15	TRBD2	TRBV29-1	TRBJ2-2	CSVDGEGWGTGELFF
few	13	NA	TRBV9	TRBJ1-1	CASSSGVGTEAFF
NA	13	TRBD1	TRBV6-5	TRBJ2-7	CASSYDRAYEQYF
NA	19	NA	TRBV4-2	TRBJ2-3	CASSLFDEEVRLFTDTQYF
once	15	TRBD2	TRBV5-1	TRBJ2-7	CASSFDGGAFYEQYF
NA	17	NA	TRBV28	TRBJ1-2	CASSLGGAGGADYGYTF
NA	13	NA	TRBV18	TRBJ1-5	CASSSGRGQPQHF
NA	13	TRBD1	TRBV30	TRBJ1-3	CAWGTGSGNTIYF
NA	13	NA	TRBV7-6	TRBJ1-3	CASRPLRGNTIYF
NA	15	TRBD1	TRBV5-1	TRBJ2-2	CASSFRTGDTGELFF
once	13	NA	TRBV6-5	TRBJ1-4	CASSPALGALLFF
NA	13	TRBD2	TRBV30	TRBJ2-5	CAWAPTGEGTQYF
NA	15	NA	TRBV15	TRBJ1-5	CATSGALGSNQPQHF
NA	16	TRBD1	TRBV11-3	TRBJ2-7	CASNRRDRGRVYEQYF
NA	14	TRBD2	TRBV10-3	TRBJ2-3	CATEGLAGTDTQYF
NA	15	NA	TRBV6-6	TRBJ2-3	CASATVGGGTDTQYF
NA	17	TRBD1	TRBV2	TRBJ1-1	CASNRQGLTVLGTEAFF
NA	15	TRBD2	TRBV9	TRBJ2-1	CASSGAGTLYNEQFF
NA	16	TRBD1	TRBV5-6	TRBJ1-5	CASSLGTGQGNQPQHF
NA	14	NA	TRBV6-5	TRBJ2-7	CASSGTGKGGEQYF